This entry lists 2 T cell receptor beta chains sequenced from one sample in a study of shared clonotypes between healthy human individuals. Using immunoSEQ multiplex PCR, the repertoire was profiled, and TCRdb retains in-frame clones only, with some absent. The sample yields approximately 2.1 million clones, 93% seen once. The sample was naive CD4+ T cells from PBMCs. Subset indicated: CD45RA+ positively selected. The source of these receptors is a man between 18 and 29 years old in good health. Some clones in this sample may be carry-over from other donors' samples.

This chain connects TRBV4-3 to TRBJ2-3; D is unclear. With 2 bases removed from V and 4 bases from J, the gap between germline ends came to 19 bases. Germline V lookup: CDR1 LGHNA, CDR2 YSLEER. CDR3 length: 17 residues. CDR3 amino acids: CASSQRVANDRSDTQYF. CDR3 bases: TGCGCCAGCAGCCAAAGGGTTGCGAACGATCGATCAGATACGCAGTATTTT.

The chain couples TRBV19 to TRBJ1-1; D is ambiguous. This CDR3 spans 12 amino acids. The germline V gene has CDR1 LNHDA and CDR2 SQIVND (reference sequence). V was trimmed by 6 bases and J by 2 bases, leaving 7 bases between them. The CDR3 region is CASSGINTEAFF. For the CDR3, the DNA is TGTGCCAGTAGCGGGATTAACACTGAAGCTTTCTTT.